This entry lists 29 T cell receptor beta chains sequenced from one sample in a study of OX40 agonist ivuxolimab in advanced cancers. Clones were sequenced by immunoSEQ multiplex PCR, and TCRdb holds only the in-frame ones, with some missing. This sample has about 94,000 clones, with roughly 84% found just once. Sequences were derived from CD4+ or CD8+ T cells sorted from blood, sampled in a trial of the OX40 agonist ivuxolimab. The receptors were sampled from an adult with an advanced solid tumor such as melanoma, head and neck, liver or kidney cancer.

The chain links TRBV7-9 to TRBJ1-2; D unclear. Between the trimmed V and J ends, which lost 0 bases and 8 bases, there was a span of 10 bases. The CDR3 loop spans 13 amino acids. Germline V gives CDR1 SEHNR, CDR2 FQNEAQ (reference sequence). DNA for the CDR3: TGTGCCAGCAGCTTAGCGACGGGGTTGGGCTACACCTTC. Translating gives CASSLATGLGYTF.

The genes are TRBV9 and TRBJ2-7; 7 nucleotides match TRBD2. CDR3 size: 17 residues. From germline, CDR1 is SGDLS and CDR2 YYNGEE. Trimming cost V 0 bases and J 2 bases; bases outside gene matches: 11. In DNA form, the CDR3 reads TGTGCCAGCAGCGTAGCTGACTCTCTAGCGGACCCCTACGAGCAGTACTTC. It specifies CASSVADSLADPYEQYF. The full variable domain, with the rest looked up from reference TRBV9 and TRBJ2-7, is DSGVTQTPKHLITATGQRVTLRCSPRSGDLSVYWYQQSLDQGLQFLIQYYNGEERAKGNILERFSAQQFPDLHSELNLSSLELGDSALYFCASSVADSLADPYEQYFGPGTRLTVT.

The chain has TRBV7-2 and TRBJ2-5; 10 bases line up with TRBD2. Trimming removed 2 bases from V and 6 bases from J; junction bases left unmatched: 18. The V gene's germline CDR1 is SGHTA and CDR2 FQGNSA. This CDR3 spans 19 amino acids. The CDR3: CASSLNYPAGSGGAKTQYF. CDR3 DNA: TGTGCCAGCAGCTTAAATTACCCGGCGGGCAGCGGGGGGGCAAAGACCCAGTACTTC. The full variable domain, rest sourced from reference TRBV7-2 and TRBJ2-5, is GAGVSQSPSNKVTEKGKDVELRCDPISGHTALYWYRQSLGQGLEFLIYFQGNSAPDKSGLPSDRFSAERTGGSVSTLTIQRTQQEDSAVYLCASSLNYPAGSGGAKTQYFGPGTRLLVL.

There are a few counts of this clone. This chain links TRBV14 with TRBJ2-5, with 10 positions matching TRBD2. The CDR3 is made up of 16 amino acids. Germline V gene lookup returns CDR1 SGHDN and CDR2 FVKESK. V trimming: 3 bases; J trimming: 2 bases; junction bases outside the gene matches: 6. The CDR3 DNA reads TGTGCCAGCAGCCATACAGGACTAGCGGAACAAGAGACCCAGTACTTC. It yields the protein CASSHTGLAEQETQYF.

The V and J genes are TRBV19 and TRBJ1-1, with D possibly matching TRBD1 (6 bases). This CDR3 region has 15 residues. Per the germline V gene, CDR1 is LNHDA and CDR2 is SQIVND (reference sequence). Deletions cut 3 bases from V and 2 bases from J, with 13 bases between. CDR3 sequence reads: CASSIRGILNTEAFF. The CDR3, as DNA: TGTGCCAGTAGTATCAGGGGCATCCTTAACACTGAAGCTTTCTTT.

The chain uses TRBV10-3 and TRBJ2-5; 9 bases agree with TRBD1. The germline CDR1 and CDR2 sequences are ENHRY and SYGVKD. Trimming cost V 0 bases and J 1 base; bases outside gene matches: 3. This CDR3 contains 16 residues. The CDR3 reads CAISESPTGGQETQYF. The CDR3 nucleotides are TGTGCCATCAGTGAGTCGCCGACAGGGGGCCAAGAGACCCAGTACTTC.

V and J are TRBV18 and TRBJ1-2; D unclear. The CDR3 runs 16 residues. Trimming pared 2 bases from V and 3 bases from J, leaving 16 bases between. Germline lookup yields CDR1 KGHSH and CDR2 LQKENI. Written as DNA, the CDR3 is TGTGCCAGCTCACCAATCAGCGGCAGTGGGGACTATGGCTACACCTTC. Translating gives CASSPISGSGDYGYTF.

V is TRBV13 and J is TRBJ2-7; D gene uncertain. V was shortened by 2 bases and J by 6 bases, with 8 bases between the two germline ends. Germline V gene lookup returns CDR1 PRHDT and CDR2 FYEKMQ (reference sequence). The CDR3 has 12 amino acids. The DNA of the CDR3 is TGTGCCAGCAGCTTACCGAGAAGCGAGCAGTACTTC. It translates to CASSLPRSEQYF. Supplemented by reference TRBV13 and TRBJ2-7, the full variable domain reads AAGVIQSPRHLIKEKRETATLKCYPIPRHDTVYWYQQGPGQDPQFLISFYEKMQSDKGSIPDRFSAQQFSDYHSELNMSSLELGDSALYFCASSLPRSEQYFGPGTRLTVT.

The chain combines TRBV7-9 with TRBJ1-1; D is unresolved. This CDR3 comprises 15 residues. Germline CDR1 and CDR2: SEHNR and FQNEAQ (reference sequence). The V and J ends lost 1 base and 0 bases respectively, with 9 bases between them. CDR3 sequence reads: CASSLEAGVNTEAFF. The CDR3 DNA sequence: TGTGCCAGCAGCTTAGAGGCAGGAGTGAACACTGAAGCTTTCTTT.

This clone was detected a few times. The chain recombines TRBV5-1 with TRBJ1-2; D possibly corresponds to TRBD1 (5 bases). The CDR3 is made up of 13 amino acids. In germline, CDR1 is SGHRS, CDR2 YFSETQ. V was shortened by 0 bases and J by 8 bases, with 11 bases between the two germline ends. This CDR3 is CASSLDLRGGYTF. CDR3 in DNA: TGCGCCAGCAGCTTGGACTTGCGGGGCGGCTACACCTTC.

A single count supports this clone. The CDR3 loop reads CASSPTPPPGNEQFF. The CDR3 DNA follows: TGTGCCAGCAGCCCAACACCCCCGCCGGGAAATGAGCAGTTCTTC. The rearrangement links TRBV11-2 to TRBJ2-1, with TRBD2 as a possible D gene (5 bases). From germline, CDR1 is SGHAT and CDR2 FQNNGV. The V gene lost 5 bases and the J gene lost 7 bases, with 18 bases spanning the gap. The CDR3 sequence is 15 residues long.

The chain recombines TRBV5-4 with TRBJ1-5; the D gene is possibly TRBD1 (5 bases). V gave up 3 bases and J gave up 4 bases, with 8 bases separating them. This CDR3 is built from 13 residues. The germline CDR1 and CDR2 sequences are SGHNT and YYREEE (reference sequence). CDR3 in DNA: TGTGCCAGCAGCTCGCAGGGTAATCAGCCCCAGCATTTT. Its translation is CASSSQGNQPQHF.

In DNA form, the CDR3 reads TGTGCCAGCAGTTGGACGGCGGCCGGGCCGAAGTTCTTC. This codes for CASSWTAAGPKFF. The rearrangement links TRBV2 to TRBJ2-1; no clear D gene. V was clipped by 5 bases and J by 14 bases, with 19 bases between them. Germline V gene sequence: CDR1 SNHLY, CDR2 FYNNEI. The CDR3 is made up of 13 amino acids.

The chain uses TRBV6-1 and TRBJ2-7, with 8 bases that match TRBD1. Germline CDR1 reads MNHNS; CDR2 reads SASEGT. The CDR3 is made up of 15 amino acids. V dropped 2 bases and J dropped 4; count of bases not matched to a gene: 7. CDR3 loop: CASSERLRQGYEQYF. CDR3 in DNA: TGTGCCAGCAGTGAACGGTTGCGACAGGGGTACGAGCAGTACTTC.

V is TRBV18 and J is TRBJ2-3, with 12 positions matching TRBD2. The CDR3 extends over 15 amino acids. The germline V gene encodes CDR1 KGHSH and CDR2 LQKENI. Trimming removed 5 bases from V and 3 bases from J; junction bases left unmatched: 3. This CDR3 reads CASSTSGGITDTQYF. Written as DNA, the CDR3 is TGTGCCAGCTCAACTAGCGGGGGGATTACAGATACGCAGTATTTT.

The gene calls are TRBV14 and TRBJ1-4, with 8 bases matching TRBD1. The CDR3 length is 17 residues. The germline gives CDR1 SGHDN, CDR2 FVKESK. V was pared by 0 bases and J by 2 bases, with 5 bases of the junction left unmatched. The CDR3 loop is CASSQDYPGGTNEKLFF. CDR3 nucleotide sequence: TGTGCCAGCAGCCAAGATTACCCAGGGGGCACTAATGAAAAACTGTTTTTT.

This clone has only one observation. The chain carries TRBV7-6 and TRBJ1-4; no clear D. The V and J ends lost 0 bases and 1 base respectively, with 6 bases between them. Germline CDR1 and CDR2: SGHVS and FNYEAQ. CDR3 length equals 15 residues. The DNA of the CDR3 is TGTGCCAGCAGCTTAGCGGCAGGAACTAATGAAAAACTGTTTTTT. Its translation: CASSLAAGTNEKLFF.

A single count supports this clone. This chain joins TRBV6-5 and TRBJ2-7; 7 positions agree with TRBD1. CDR3 length: 14 residues. Per the germline V gene, CDR1 is MNHEY and CDR2 is SVGAGI. V dropped 7 bases and J dropped 6; count of bases not matched to a gene: 12. CDR3 in amino acids: CASTATGSGSEQYF. In nucleotides, the CDR3 is TGTGCCAGCACCGCGACAGGGTCTGGAAGCGAGCAGTACTTC.

This chain links TRBV10-1 with TRBJ1-3; D remains unclear. With 7 bases removed from V and 0 bases from J, the gap between germline ends came to 7 bases. The CDR3 contains 13 residues. The germline CDR1 and CDR2 sequences are WNHNN and SYGVQD (reference sequence). The CDR3 bases are TGCGCCAGCATGGGAGGCTCTGGAAACACCATATATTTT. This encodes CASMGGSGNTIYF.

The chain is built from TRBV7-6 and TRBJ1-5, with D unresolved. This CDR3 has 14 residues. The ends were cut back, 2 bases at V and 2 bases at J, with 7 bases in the middle. Germline V gives CDR1 SGHVS, CDR2 FNYEAQ. The CDR3 nucleotides read TGTGCCAGCAGCTTAACGGATCGCAATCAGCCCCAGCATTTT. It encodes CASSLTDRNQPQHF.

V is TRBV11-2 and J is TRBJ1-2; D may be TRBD1 (6 bases). Trimming cost V 5 bases and J 2 bases, with 24 bases left between them. The length of the CDR3 is 18 residues. Germline assignment: CDR1 SGHAT and CDR2 FQNNGV. CDR3 sequence (DNA): TGTGCCAGCAGCCGATACCTCACAGGGACCGGCGGAAACTATGGCTACACCTTC. Residues: CASSRYLTGTGGNYGYTF.

The V gene is TRBV7-6, the J gene TRBJ2-5; 7 bases map to TRBD2. Per germline, CDR1 SGHVS and CDR2 FNYEAQ. The junction had 6 bases not matched to a gene; V was cut back by 1 base and J by 1 base. The CDR3 loop spans 16 amino acids. In nucleotides, the CDR3 is TGTGCCAGCAGCTTAGTATTAGCGGGCCCCCAAGAGACCCAGTACTTC. Protein: CASSLVLAGPQETQYF.

The chain joins TRBV27 to TRBJ1-1, with D hard to call. The germline V gene encodes CDR1 MNHEY and CDR2 SMNVEV (reference sequence). The V end was cut by 4 bases, the J end by 4 bases, with 4 bases between. This CDR3 spans 11 amino acids. The CDR3 here is CASSSATEAFF. CDR3 nucleotides: TGTGCCAGCAGTTCGGCCACTGAAGCTTTCTTT.

The V gene is TRBV5-1, the J gene TRBJ2-7; D not resolved. CDR3 length: 12 residues. Trimming pared 0 bases from V and 6 bases from J, leaving 7 bases between. From germline, CDR1 is SGHRS and CDR2 YFSETQ. The CDR3 here is CASSLGPLEQYF. For the CDR3, the DNA is TGCGCCAGCAGCTTGGGGCCCCTCGAGCAGTACTTC.

This chain joins TRBV6-5 and TRBJ2-2, with TRBD1 as a possible D gene (6 bases). Per the germline V gene, CDR1 is MNHEY and CDR2 is SVGAGI. CDR3 length equals 14 residues. The V gene lost 6 bases and the J gene lost 4 bases, with 12 bases spanning the gap. The DNA of the CDR3 is TGTGCCAGCAGGGGGGCAGGGATCACCGGGGAGCTGTTTTTT. It is translated as CASRGAGITGELFF.

The chain employs TRBV9 and TRBJ1-5; weak D call: TRBD1 (6 bases). The CDR3 is 16 residues long. Trimming took off 4 bases at V and 2 bases at J, with 16 bases between the two ends. Germline V gene sequence: CDR1 SGDLS, CDR2 YYNGEE. The CDR3 nucleotides read TGTGCCAGCAGCCCTCTAGGGGGTGGGGGCAATCAGCCCCAGCATTTT. Translated, it gives CASSPLGGGGNQPQHF.

The chain joins TRBV6-5 to TRBJ1-2; tentative D call: TRBD1 (5 bases). The CDR3 sequence is 14 residues long. V lost 6 bases, J lost 3 bases, and 14 bases lay in between. Germline V gene data show CDR1 as MNHEY and CDR2 as SVGAGI. The CDR3 DNA is TGTGCCAGCAGAAACAAGGTGACAGACTATGGCTACACCTTC. Amino acids: CASRNKVTDYGYTF.

The rearrangement uses TRBV27 and TRBJ2-7, with a possible D match to TRBD1 (5 bases). V was cut by 3 bases and J by 1 base, with 10 bases left in between. Germline CDR1 is MNHEY and CDR2 is SMNVEV (reference sequence). This CDR3 has 14 amino acids. The DNA for the CDR3 is TGTGCCAGCAGTTTCAGACAGTATTCCTACGAGCAGTACTTC. Translation: CASSFRQYSYEQYF.

The sample holds a few counts of this clone. V is TRBV30 and J is TRBJ1-6; D call uncertain. Trimming left V 4 bases short and J 6 bases short, with 16 bases between. Per germline, CDR1 GTSNPN and CDR2 SVGIG (reference sequence). This CDR3 spans 15 amino acids. The CDR3 sequence: CAWTHMVLGNSPLHF. CDR3 sequence (DNA): TGTGCCTGGACCCACATGGTACTGGGTAATTCACCCCTCCACTTT.